These 15 T cell receptor beta chains were sequenced from one sample in a study of T cell repertoires in cytomegalovirus infection. TCRdb re-called the reads through MiXCR, storing one row per CDR3 protein. The table has under 150,000 distinct CDR3 sequences, approximately 9.2% seen once. Sequenced input: PBMCs. Receptors originate from a human donor in good health (CMV status not recorded). Some clones in this sample may be carry-over from other donors' samples.

Many counts were recorded for this clonotype. The chain links TRBV7-2 to TRBJ2-3; 11 bases fit TRBD2. CDR1 SGHTA and CDR2 FQGNSA come from the germline V gene. The CDR3 extends over 16 amino acids. V gave up 1 base and J gave up 3 bases; unmatched junction bases: 3. Here the CDR3 DNA reads TGTGCCAGCAGCTTAGGAGCTAGCGGGGGGACAGATACGCAGTATTTT. Translation gives CASSLGASGGTDTQYF.

In regard to this clonotype: It may be a read error: a sequence one base away is much more abundant. V is TRBV25-1 and J is TRBJ2-3, with 9 bases identical to TRBD2. The CDR3 runs 13 residues. CDR1 is MGHDK and CDR2 is SYGVNS in the germline V gene. V was pared by 8 bases and J by 4 bases, with 4 bases of the junction left unmatched. The CDR3 region has the DNA TGTGCCAGCGGACTAGCGCGGCCAGATACGCAGTATTTT. This gives the protein CASGLARPDTQYF.

The chain links TRBV24-1 to TRBJ1-2, with D maybe TRBD1 (5 bases). CDR1 and CDR2 (germline): KGHDR, SFDVKD. The CDR3 sequence is 13 residues long. Trimming stripped 9 bases from V and 2 bases from J, with 12 bases between. The CDR3, as DNA: TGTGCCACCGACAGCGGACTAAACTATGGCTACACCTTC. Translated, it gives CATDSGLNYGYTF.

The table lists this clonotype with many counts. The V and J genes are TRBV5-4 and TRBJ2-1; 8 bases match TRBD2. J lost 8 bases, V lost 4 bases, and 8 bases had no gene match. Germline CDR1 reads SGHNT; CDR2 reads YYREEE (reference sequence). The length of the CDR3 is 14 residues. This CDR3 reads CASSGSGGFDEQFF. CDR3 sequence (DNA): TGTGCCAGCAGCGGAAGCGGGGGATTCGATGAGCAGTTCTTC.

This clonotype was seen repeatedly, ten times or more. The chain combines TRBV19 with TRBJ1-1, with a tentative D call TRBD1 (5 bases). The V end was cut by 4 bases, the J end by 4 bases, with 16 bases between. The length of the CDR3 is 15 residues. CDR1 is LNHDA and CDR2 is SQIVND in the germline V gene (reference sequence). The CDR3 nucleotides are TGTGCCAGTAGTACCAGAGGGGCGTTCGGCACTGAAGCTTTCTTT. Protein sequence: CASSTRGAFGTEAFF. Together with reference TRBV19 and TRBJ1-1, the CDR3 gives the full variable domain: DGGITQSPKYLFRKEGQNVTLSCEQNLNHDAMYWYRQDPGQGLRLIYYSQIVNDFQKGDIAEGYSVSREKKESFPLTVTSAQKNPTAFYLCASSTRGAFGTEAFFGQGTRLTVV.

The chain is built from TRBV29-1 and TRBJ2-5; 15 positions agree with TRBD2. The germline gives CDR1 SQVTM, CDR2 ANQGSEA. This CDR3 comprises 15 residues. V dropped 4 bases and J dropped 4; count of bases not matched to a gene: 4. In nucleotides, the CDR3 is TGCAGCGTTGGGACTAGCGGGGGGGCCAGAGAGACCCAGTACTTC. The encoded protein is CSVGTSGGARETQYF.

This clonotype was recorded many times. The V gene is TRBV5-5, the J gene TRBJ1-1, with TRBD1 matching 7 bases. V lost 3 bases, J lost 2 bases, and 10 bases stayed unmatched. Germline assignment: CDR1 SGHKS and CDR2 YYEKEE (reference sequence). The length of the CDR3 is 16 residues. This CDR3 reads CASSWEQGRFNTEAFF. In DNA form, the CDR3 reads TGTGCCAGCAGCTGGGAACAGGGGCGGTTCAACACTGAAGCTTTCTTT.

This clonotype was counted between two and nine times. CDR3 sequence: CSARDGGVPHTQYF. CDR3 DNA: TGCAGTGCTAGAGATGGAGGGGTCCCCCATACGCAGTATTTT. This chain links TRBV20-1 with TRBJ2-3, with D maybe TRBD2 (6 bases). Looked up from germline, CDR1 is DFQATT and CDR2 is SNEGSKA (reference sequence). The CDR3 spans 14 residues. Trimming took off 0 bases at V and 7 bases at J, with 14 bases between the two ends.

This clonotype was recorded a few times. The rearrangement uses TRBV6-1 and TRBJ2-7; 10 bases fit TRBD2. Trimming removed 8 bases from V and 4 bases from J; junction bases left unmatched: 5. This CDR3 is built from 13 residues. Germline V gene data show CDR1 as MNHNS and CDR2 as SASEGT. As DNA, the CDR3 is TGTGCCAGCGAAGCGGGGGGGCGGTACGAGCAGTACTTC. Amino acid sequence: CASEAGGRYEQYF.

CDR3 amino acids: CASSPHRGNEQYF. The CDR3 DNA sequence: TGTGCCAGCAGCCCCCACAGGGGCAACGAGCAGTACTTC. The V gene is TRBV9, the J gene TRBJ2-7; TRBD1 aligns across 7 bases. Unmatched junction bases numbered 6, after V lost 4 bases and J lost 5 bases. Germline CDR1 and CDR2: SGDLS and YYNGEE. The CDR3 length is 13 residues.

This clonotype has ten or more counts. The CDR3 DNA follows: TGTGCCAGCAGTCAGCCAGGGGGAAACACTGAAGCTTTCTTT. Residues: CASSQPGGNTEAFF. The V and J genes are TRBV28 and TRBJ1-1; 7 nucleotides line up with TRBD1. Germline-derived CDR1 and CDR2 are MDHEN and SYDVKM. This CDR3 has 14 residues. With 5 bases clipped from V and 2 bases from J, the junction kept 5 bases outside the gene matches. The complete variable domain, with remaining parts taken from reference TRBV28 and TRBJ1-1, reads DVKVTQSSRYLVKRTGEKVFLECVQDMDHENMFWYRQDPGLGLRLIYFSYDVKMKEKGDIPEGYSVSREKKERFSLILESASTNQTSMYLCASSQPGGNTEAFFGQGTRLTVV.

This chain uses TRBV13 with TRBJ1-3; D remains unclear. Germline CDR1 PRHDT, CDR2 FYEKMQ (reference sequence). The CDR3 extends over 14 amino acids. With 5 bases removed from V and 4 bases from J, the gap between germline ends came to 12 bases. CDR3 coding DNA: TGTGCCAGCAGCCAGAGACTGGGAGGAAACACCATATATTTT. Protein: CASSQRLGGNTIYF.

This clonotype was counted a few times. The chain joins TRBV29-1 to TRBJ1-1, with a weak D call TRBD1 (6 bases). This CDR3 contains 13 residues. Germline loops: CDR1 SQVTM, CDR2 ANQGSEA. V was pared by 5 bases and J by 2 bases, with 12 bases between. For the CDR3, the DNA is TGCAGCGTTAAGGACAGCACTAACACTGAAGCTTTCTTT. Protein product: CSVKDSTNTEAFF.

At least ten counts were recorded for this clonotype. The chain has TRBV7-8 and TRBJ1-2; D possibly corresponds to TRBD1 (6 bases). The CDR3 is 17 amino acids. Trimming removed 8 bases at V and 3 bases at J, with 25 bases between. Per germline, CDR1 SGHVS and CDR2 FQNEAQ. The CDR3, as DNA: TGTGCCAGCTCACCAGAAGCAGGGGAAGGTCCGGACTATGGCTACACCTTC. This gives the protein CASSPEAGEGPDYGYTF.

This clonotype showed up many times. The rearrangement links TRBV6-1 to TRBJ1-1; D is undetermined. V lost 6 bases, J lost 8 bases, and 10 bases lay in between. CDR1 MNHNS and CDR2 SASEGT come from the germline V gene. The CDR3 extends over 11 amino acids. CDR3 sequence: CASSRGHEAFF. CDR3 nucleotides: TGTGCCAGCAGCCGAGGGCACGAAGCTTTCTTT.